The 5 T cell receptor beta chains presented below share a single source sample, sequenced in a study of blood T cell repertoires in COVID-19. Some clones are missing from TCRdb's copy, which holds only in-frame ones; the method was immunoSEQ multiplex PCR. Of approximately 380,000 clones in the sample, about nine tenths were seen once. What was sequenced was PBMCs or T cells enriched from blood (not recorded which). The receptors shown here come from a woman between 35 and 50 years old who had been exposed to COVID-19.

The J gene is TRBJ2-3, the V gene TRBV11-3; 9 nucleotides match TRBD2. Germline V gives CDR1 SGHNT, CDR2 YENEEA. V lost 5 bases, J lost 7 bases, and 10 bases stayed unmatched. This CDR3 has 15 residues. The CDR3 here is CASSAPGLADNTQYF. In nucleotides, the CDR3 is TGTGCCAGCAGCGCACCGGGACTAGCTGATAATACGCAGTATTTT.

The chain links TRBV15 to TRBJ2-6, with 7 bases matching TRBD1. The CDR3 totals 17 residues. Germline CDR1 LNHNV, CDR2 YYDKDF (reference sequence). The ends lost 2 bases at V and 2 bases at J; junction bases unmatched: 6. CDR3 region: CATSRSSGQAGANVLTF. CDR3 nucleotide sequence: TGTGCCACCAGCAGATCCTCAGGACAGGCTGGGGCCAACGTCCTGACTTTC. The whole variable domain, remainder taken from reference TRBV15 and TRBJ2-6, is DAMVIQNPRYQVTQFGKPVTLSCSQTLNHNVMYWYQQKSSQAPKLLFHYYDKDFNNEADTPDNFQSRRPNTSFCFLDIRSPGLGDTAMYLCATSRSSGQAGANVLTFGAGSRLTVL.

In its sample, this clone was seen once. The CDR3 region is CASSFPGGGYGYTF. CDR3 bases: TGTGCCAGCAGTTTCCCCGGGGGAGGCTATGGCTACACCTTC. The chain couples TRBV28 to TRBJ1-2; tentative D call: TRBD1 (5 bases). The CDR3 length is 14 residues. The germline V gene encodes CDR1 MDHEN and CDR2 SYDVKM. V lost 3 bases to trimming and J lost 4 bases, with 12 bases between them.

Only a few counts were recorded for this clone. The CDR3 sequence: CASSILAGGRATEAFF. CDR3 nucleotide sequence: TGTGCCAGTAGTATCTTGGCAGGGGGGCGGGCCACTGAAGCTTTCTTT. The chain has TRBV19 and TRBJ1-1, with 7 bases aligning to TRBD1. Germline CDR1 LNHDA, CDR2 SQIVND (reference sequence). This CDR3 contains 16 residues. The V segment lost 3 bases and the J segment 4 bases; nucleotides outside the gene matches: 11.

The chain employs TRBV27 and TRBJ1-1; 8 bases line up with TRBD1. V shed 11 bases and J 7 bases; nucleotides not matched to a gene: 15. Per the germline V gene, CDR1 is MNHEY and CDR2 is SMNVEV (reference sequence). This CDR3 comprises 14 residues. CDR3 residues: CASRPRGQVGEAFF. CDR3 nucleotides: TGTGCCTCTCGCCCCAGGGGGCAGGTGGGTGAAGCTTTCTTT.